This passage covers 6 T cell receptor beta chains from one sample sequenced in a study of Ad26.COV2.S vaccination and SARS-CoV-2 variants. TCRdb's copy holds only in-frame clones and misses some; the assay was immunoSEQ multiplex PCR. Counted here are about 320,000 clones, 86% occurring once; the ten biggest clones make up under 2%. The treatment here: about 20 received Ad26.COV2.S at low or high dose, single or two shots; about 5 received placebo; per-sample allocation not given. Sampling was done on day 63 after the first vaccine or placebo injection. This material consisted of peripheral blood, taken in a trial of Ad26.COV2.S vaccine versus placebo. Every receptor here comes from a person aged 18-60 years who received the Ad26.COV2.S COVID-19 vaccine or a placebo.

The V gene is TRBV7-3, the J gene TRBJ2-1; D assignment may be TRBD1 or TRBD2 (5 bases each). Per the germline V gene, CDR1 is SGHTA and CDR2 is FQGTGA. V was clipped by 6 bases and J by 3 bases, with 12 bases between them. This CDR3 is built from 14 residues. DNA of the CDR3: TGTGCCAGCAGTTCCGGGACCGACTACAATGAGCAGTTCTTC. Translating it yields CASSSGTDYNEQFF. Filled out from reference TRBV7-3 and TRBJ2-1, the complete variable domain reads GAGVSQTPSNKVTEKGKYVELRCDPISGHTALYWYRQSLGQGPEFLIYFQGTGAADDSGLPNDRFFAVRPEGSVSTLKIQRTERGDSAVYLCASSSGTDYNEQFFGPGTRLTVL.

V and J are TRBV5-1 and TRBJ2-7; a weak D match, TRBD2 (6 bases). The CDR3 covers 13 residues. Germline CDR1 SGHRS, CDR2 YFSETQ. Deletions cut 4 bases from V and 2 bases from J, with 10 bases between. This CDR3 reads CASSTGLTYEQYF. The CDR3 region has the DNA TGCGCCAGCAGCACGGGACTTACCTACGAGCAGTACTTC.

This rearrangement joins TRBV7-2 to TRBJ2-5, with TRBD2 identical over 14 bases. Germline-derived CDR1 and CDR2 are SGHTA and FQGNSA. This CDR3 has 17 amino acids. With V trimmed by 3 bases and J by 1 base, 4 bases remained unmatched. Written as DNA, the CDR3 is TGTGCCAGCAGCTTGAGACTAGCGGGGGGGGCCCAAGAGACCCAGTACTTC. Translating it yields CASSLRLAGGAQETQYF.

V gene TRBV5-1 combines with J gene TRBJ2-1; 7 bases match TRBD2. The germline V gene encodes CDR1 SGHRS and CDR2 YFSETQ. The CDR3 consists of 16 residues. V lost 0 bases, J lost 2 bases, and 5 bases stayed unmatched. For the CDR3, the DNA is TGCGCCAGCAGCTTGGATAGGGCGGGGGCCTACAATGAGCAGTTCTTC. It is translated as CASSLDRAGAYNEQFF.

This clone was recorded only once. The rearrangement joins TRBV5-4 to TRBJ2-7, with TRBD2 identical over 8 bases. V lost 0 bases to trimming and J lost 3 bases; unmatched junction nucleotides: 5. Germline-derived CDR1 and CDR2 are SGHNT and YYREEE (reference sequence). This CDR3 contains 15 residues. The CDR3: CASSLAGGTYYEQYF. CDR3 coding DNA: TGTGCCAGCAGCTTGGCGGGGGGGACTTACTACGAGCAGTACTTC.

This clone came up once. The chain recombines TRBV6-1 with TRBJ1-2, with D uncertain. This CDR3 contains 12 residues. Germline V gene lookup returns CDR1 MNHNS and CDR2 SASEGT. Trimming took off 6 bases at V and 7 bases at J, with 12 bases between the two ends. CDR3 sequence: CASSPGPLGYTF. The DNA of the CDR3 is TGTGCCAGCAGCCCCGGCCCACTTGGCTACACCTTC.